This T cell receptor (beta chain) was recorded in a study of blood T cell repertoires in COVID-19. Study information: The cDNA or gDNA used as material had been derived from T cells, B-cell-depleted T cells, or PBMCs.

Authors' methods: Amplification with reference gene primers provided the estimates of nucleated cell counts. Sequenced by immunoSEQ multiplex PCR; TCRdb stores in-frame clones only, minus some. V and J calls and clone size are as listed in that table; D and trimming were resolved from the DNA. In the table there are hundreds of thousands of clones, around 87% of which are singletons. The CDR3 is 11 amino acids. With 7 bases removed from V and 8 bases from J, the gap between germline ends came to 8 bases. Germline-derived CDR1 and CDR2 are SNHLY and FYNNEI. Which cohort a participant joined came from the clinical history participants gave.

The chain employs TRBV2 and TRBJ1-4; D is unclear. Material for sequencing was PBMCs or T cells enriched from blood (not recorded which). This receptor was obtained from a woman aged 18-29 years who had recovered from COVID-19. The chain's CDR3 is CASKEIEKLFF. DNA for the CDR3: TGTGCCAGCAAGGAGATCGAAAAACTGTTTTTT. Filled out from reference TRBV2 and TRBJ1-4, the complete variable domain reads EPEVTQTPSHQVTQMGQEVILRCVPISNHLYFYWYRQILGQKVEFLVSFYNNEISEKSEIFDDQFSVERPDGSNFTLKIRSTKLEDSAMYFCASKEIEKLFFGSGTQLSVL.